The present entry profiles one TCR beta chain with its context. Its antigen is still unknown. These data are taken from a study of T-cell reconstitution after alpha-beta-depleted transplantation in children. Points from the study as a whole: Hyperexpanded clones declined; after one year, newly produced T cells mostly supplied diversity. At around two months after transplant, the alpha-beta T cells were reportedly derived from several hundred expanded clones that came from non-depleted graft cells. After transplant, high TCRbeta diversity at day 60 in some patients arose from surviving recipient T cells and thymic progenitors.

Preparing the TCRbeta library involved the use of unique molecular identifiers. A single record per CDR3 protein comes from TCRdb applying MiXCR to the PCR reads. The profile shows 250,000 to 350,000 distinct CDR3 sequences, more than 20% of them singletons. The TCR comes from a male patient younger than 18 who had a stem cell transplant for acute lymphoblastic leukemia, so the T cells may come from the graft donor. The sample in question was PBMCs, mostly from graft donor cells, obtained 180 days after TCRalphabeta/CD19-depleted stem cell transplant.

The CDR3 coding sequence is TGTGCCACCAGCGCACGACAGGGAAGGAATTCACCCCTCCACTTT. Amino acid sequence: CATSARQGRNSPLHF. The chain uses TRBV15 and TRBJ1-6; 7 nucleotides align to TRBD1. Per the germline V gene, CDR1 is LNHNV and CDR2 is YYDKDF (reference sequence). V dropped 5 bases and J dropped 7; count of bases not matched to a gene: 8. The CDR3 contains 15 residues.